This record looks at one T cell receptor (beta chain) sequence and its context. The data were taken from a study of a mutant IDH1 vaccine in newly diagnosed glioma. The repertoire was sequenced with immunoSEQ multiplex PCR; TCRdb's copy has only in-frame clones and lacks some. The sample shows 85,000 to 100,000 clones, about 80% of them seen only once. Indicated time point: baseline, week 1 (first vaccination visit). Treatment in this sample: pre-vaccination baseline after standard-of-care therapy. The specimen was PBMCs, collected from a glioma patient treated with radiotherapy, temozolomide or both. The sequence came from a man in his forties or fifties with glioma.

Here the CDR3 reads CASSPLDNTEAFF. CDR3 nucleotides: TGTGCCAGCAGTCCCCTGGACAACACTGAAGCTTTCTTT. V is TRBV7-9 and J is TRBJ1-1; no reliable D call. V shed 6 bases and J shed 2 bases, with 10 bases lying between them. There are 13 residues in the CDR3. Germline CDR1 reads SEHNR; CDR2 reads FQNEAQ (reference sequence). Full variable domain (outside the CDR3, taken from reference TRBV7-9 and TRBJ1-1): DTGVSQNPRHKITKRGQNVTFRCDPISEHNRLYWYRQTLGQGPEFLTYFQNEAQLEKSRLLSDRFSAERPKGSFSTLEIQRTEQGDSAMYLCASSPLDNTEAFFGQGTRLTVV.